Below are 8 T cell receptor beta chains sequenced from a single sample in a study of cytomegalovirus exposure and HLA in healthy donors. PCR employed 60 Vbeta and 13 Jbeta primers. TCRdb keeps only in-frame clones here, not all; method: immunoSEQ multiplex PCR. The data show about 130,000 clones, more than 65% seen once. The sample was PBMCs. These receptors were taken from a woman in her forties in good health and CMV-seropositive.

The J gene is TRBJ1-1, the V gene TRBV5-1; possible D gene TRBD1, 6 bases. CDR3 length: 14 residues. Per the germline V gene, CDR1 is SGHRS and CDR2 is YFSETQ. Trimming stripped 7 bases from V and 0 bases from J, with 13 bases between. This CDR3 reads CASSSGTLNTEAFF. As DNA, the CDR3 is TGCGCCAGCTCTTCCGGGACATTGAACACTGAAGCTTTCTTT.

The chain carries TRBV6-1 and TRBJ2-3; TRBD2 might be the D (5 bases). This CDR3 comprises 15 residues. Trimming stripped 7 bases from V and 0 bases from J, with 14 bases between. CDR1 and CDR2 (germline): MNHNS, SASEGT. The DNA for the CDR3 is TGTGCCAGCAAAATAGCGAGAGGGAGCACAGATACGCAGTATTTT. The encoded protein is CASKIARGSTDTQYF.

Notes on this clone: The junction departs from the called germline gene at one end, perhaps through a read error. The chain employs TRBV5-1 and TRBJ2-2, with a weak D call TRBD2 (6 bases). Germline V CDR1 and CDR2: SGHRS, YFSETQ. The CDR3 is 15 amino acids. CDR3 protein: CASSLLPGDGGELFF. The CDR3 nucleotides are TGTGCCAGCAGCTTGCTTCCGGGAGACGGCGGGGAGCTGTTTTTT.

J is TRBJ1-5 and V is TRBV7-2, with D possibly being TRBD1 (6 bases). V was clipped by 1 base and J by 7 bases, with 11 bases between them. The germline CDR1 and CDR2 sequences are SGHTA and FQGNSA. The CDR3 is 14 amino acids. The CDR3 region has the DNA TGTGCCAGCAGCTTAGGGGGGCAAGGGCAGCCCCAGCATTTT. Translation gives CASSLGGQGQPQHF.

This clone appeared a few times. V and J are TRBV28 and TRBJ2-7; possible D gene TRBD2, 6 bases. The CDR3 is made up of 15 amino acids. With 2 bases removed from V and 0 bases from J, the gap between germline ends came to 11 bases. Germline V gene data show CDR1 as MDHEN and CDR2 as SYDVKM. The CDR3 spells CASSLAGFNSYEQYF. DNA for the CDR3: TGTGCCAGCAGTTTAGCGGGATTTAACTCCTACGAGCAGTACTTC. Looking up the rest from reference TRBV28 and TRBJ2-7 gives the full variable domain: DVKVTQSSRYLVKRTGEKVFLECVQDMDHENMFWYRQDPGLGLRLIYFSYDVKMKEKGDIPEGYSVSREKKERFSLILESASTNQTSMYLCASSLAGFNSYEQYFGPGTRLTVT.

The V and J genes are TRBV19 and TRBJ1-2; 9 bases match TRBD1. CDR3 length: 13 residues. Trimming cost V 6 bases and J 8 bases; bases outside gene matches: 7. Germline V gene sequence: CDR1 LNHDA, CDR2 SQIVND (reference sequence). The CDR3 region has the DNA TGTGCCAGTAGCCCACAGGGGGCGCGAGGCTACACCTTC. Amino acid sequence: CASSPQGARGYTF.

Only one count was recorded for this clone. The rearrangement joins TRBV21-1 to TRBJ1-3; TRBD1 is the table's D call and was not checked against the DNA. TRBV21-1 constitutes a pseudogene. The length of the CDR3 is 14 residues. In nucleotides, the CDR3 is TGTGCCAGCAGCAGTCACGTGGGGGCCAACACCATATATTTT. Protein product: CASSSHVGANTIYF.

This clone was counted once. This chain's CDR3 is CASSLSTGNYGYTF. The CDR3 nucleotides read TGTGCCAGCAGTTTATCCACGGGGAACTATGGCTACACCTTC. The rearrangement joins TRBV28 to TRBJ1-2; D uncertain. CDR1 and CDR2 from the germline V gene are MDHEN and SYDVKM. V gave up 1 base and J gave up 2 bases, with 8 bases separating them. CDR3 length: 14 residues.